The sequence of this T cell receptor (beta chain) was determined in a study of cytomegalovirus exposure and HLA in healthy donors. The PCR contained 60 Vbeta and 13 Jbeta primers. Authors' processing steps: Later, an analysis found roughly 80 million unique TCR beta chains, and around 12 million of these were shared. Measured with immunoSEQ multiplex PCR; TCRdb has only the in-frame clones, and not every one. V and J calls and clone size come straight from that table; D and trimming were deduced from the DNA. This sample yields around 150,000 clones, of which approximately 80% are seen a single time; 3.7% belongs to the top ten. Remarks on this clone: Its target is not known.

General study findings and limits: Cytomegalovirus association was listed for about 170 TCR beta chains. There were three CMV-associated chains whose specificity for CMV antigens was confirmed in vitro.

Germline assignment: CDR1 MNHEY and CDR2 SVGAGI. The ends were cut back, 0 bases at V and 5 bases at J, with 11 bases in the middle. The CDR3 sequence is 15 residues long. What was sequenced was PBMCs. The receptor was derived from a young man in good health and CMV-seropositive. The rearrangement joins TRBV6-5 to TRBJ1-5, with TRBD1 as a possible D gene (6 bases). The chain's CDR3 is CASSYSNRADQPQHF. The CDR3 DNA reads TGTGCCAGCAGTTACTCAAACAGGGCAGATCAGCCCCAGCATTTT.